These 23 T cell receptor beta chains were sequenced from one sample in a study of blood T cell repertoires in COVID-19 (dated by TCRdb to 2018 to 2020). The library was built by means of the immunoSEQ multiplex PCR assay. TCRdb limited this immuneACCESS table to in-frame rearrangements with V and J called. A share of clones is missing; checked studies link under half to unresolved V genes, and the rest is unexplained. This sample is represented by about 150,000 clones; about 92% of them were singletons. The ten largest clones capture around 1.5% of the sample. Sequencing input: peripheral blood. Receptor source: a human donor in a cohort sampled during active COVID-19.

The genes are TRBV5-1 and TRBJ2-7; D is ambiguous. Trimming pared 3 bases from V and 2 bases from J, leaving 21 bases between. CDR1 SGHRS and CDR2 YFSETQ come from the germline V gene. The CDR3 sequence is 17 residues long. The DNA for the CDR3 is TGCGCCAGCAGCTCTAGTAGAGGCTTACAAAGTCCCTACGAGCAGTACTTC. Translated, it gives CASSSSRGLQSPYEQYF.

This chain links TRBV12-3 or TRBV12-4 with TRBJ2-5; D uncertain. V gave up 6 bases and J gave up 2 bases, with 10 bases separating them. This CDR3 is built from 13 residues. In DNA, the CDR3 is TGTGCCAGCAGGCAGGATTTTCAAGAGACCCAGTACTTC. Encoded protein: CASRQDFQETQYF.

This chain uses TRBV7-9 with TRBJ2-3; 8 nucleotides align to TRBD1. After removal of 2 bases from V and 6 bases from J, the junction contained 7 bases not matched to a gene. Per germline, CDR1 SEHNR and CDR2 FQNEAQ (reference sequence). The CDR3 covers 15 residues. As DNA, the CDR3 is TGTGCCAGCAGCTTATCTGGACAGGGTGCCGATACGCAGTATTTT. It translates to CASSLSGQGADTQYF. Supplemented by reference TRBV7-9 and TRBJ2-3, the full variable domain reads DTGVSQNPRHKITKRGQNVTFRCDPISEHNRLYWYRQTLGQGPEFLTYFQNEAQLEKSRLLSDRFSAERPKGSFSTLEIQRTEQGDSAMYLCASSLSGQGADTQYFGPGTRLTVL.

The rearrangement joins TRBV9 to TRBJ1-1, with D possibly TRBD1 on 6 matching bases. CDR1 is SGDLS, CDR2 YYNGEE, per germline. Trimming removed 3 bases at V and 2 bases at J, with 14 bases between. There are 15 residues in the CDR3. The CDR3 sequence is CASSETGQINTEAFF. The CDR3 region has the DNA TGTGCCAGCAGCGAGACAGGACAGATAAACACTGAAGCTTTCTTT. The entire variable domain, with the rest obtained from reference TRBV9 and TRBJ1-1, is as follows: DSGVTQTPKHLITATGQRVTLRCSPRSGDLSVYWYQQSLDQGLQFLIQYYNGEERAKGNILERFSAQQFPDLHSELNLSSLELGDSALYFCASSETGQINTEAFFGQGTRLTVV.

V and J are TRBV6-5 and TRBJ1-2; TRBD1 is a possible D gene (6 bases). This CDR3 spans 15 amino acids. The V gene's germline CDR1 is MNHEY and CDR2 SVGAGI. V lost 6 bases, J lost 4 bases, and 18 bases lay in between. The CDR3 loop reads CASSPRGYGSYGYTF. CDR3 bases: TGTGCCAGCAGCCCAAGGGGGTATGGAAGCTATGGCTACACCTTC.

This chain links TRBV2 with TRBJ1-3; D is undetermined. V lost 4 bases and J 7 bases, leaving 14 bases between the germline ends. Germline V gene lookup returns CDR1 SNHLY and CDR2 FYNNEI. There are 14 residues in the CDR3. This CDR3 reads CASSVWAPSNTIYF. The CDR3 bases are TGTGCCAGCAGTGTATGGGCACCCAGCAACACCATATATTTT.

This chain's CDR3 is CASSQHTPFNEKLFF. For the CDR3, the DNA is TGTGCCAGCAGCCAACACACCCCCTTCAATGAAAAACTGTTTTTT. This chain connects TRBV4-2 to TRBJ1-4; D gene ambiguous. Per the germline V gene, CDR1 is LGHNA and CDR2 is YNFKEQ. Trimming stripped 2 bases from V and 5 bases from J, with 12 bases between. The CDR3 extends over 15 amino acids.

The V call is TRBV4-3, the J call TRBJ2-2; D might be TRBD1 (6 bases). In germline, CDR1 is LGHNA, CDR2 YSLEER. This CDR3 region has 17 residues. Between the trimmed V and J ends, which lost 1 base and 1 base, there was a span of 13 bases. CDR3 nucleotides: TGCGCCAGCAGCCAAGGGGTGGGGGCCCAGAACACCGGGGAGCTGTTTTTT. Encoded protein: CASSQGVGAQNTGELFF.

The J gene is TRBJ2-3, the V gene TRBV27; 9 bases match TRBD1. The trim removed 5 bases at V and 5 bases at J, leaving 5 bases unmatched. CDR1 is MNHEY, CDR2 SMNVEV, per germline (reference sequence). The CDR3 is made up of 14 amino acids. In DNA form, the CDR3 reads TGTGCCAGCAGTCATCGACAGGGGGGAGATACGCAGTATTTT. This codes for CASSHRQGGDTQYF.

CDR3 amino acids: CSASQDSNQPQHF. The CDR3 DNA reads as TGCAGTGCTAGTCAGGATAGCAATCAGCCCCAGCATTTT. The chain carries TRBV20-1 and TRBJ1-5; D gene uncertain. The CDR3 consists of 13 residues. Looked up from germline, CDR1 is DFQATT and CDR2 is SNEGSKA (reference sequence). Trimming took off 3 bases at V and 0 bases at J, with 6 bases between the two ends.

The CDR3, as DNA: TGCAGTGCCTCGACAGACTATGGCTACACCTTC. Translation: CSASTDYGYTF. This chain uses TRBV20-1 with TRBJ1-2; D might be TRBD1 (5 bases). Trimming stripped 6 bases from V and 3 bases from J, with 8 bases between. This CDR3 has 11 amino acids. Looked up from germline, CDR1 is DFQATT and CDR2 is SNEGSKA (reference sequence).

The CDR3 sequence: CSVEVGQGAGGYTF. DNA for the CDR3: TGCAGCGTTGAAGTTGGACAGGGGGCCGGGGGCTACACCTTC. V and J are TRBV29-1 and TRBJ1-2; 11 bases match TRBD1. The CDR3 contains 14 residues. Germline V gene sequence: CDR1 SQVTM, CDR2 ANQGSEA. J gave up 8 bases and V 1 base, and 6 bases lay outside the gene matches. Supplemented by reference TRBV29-1 and TRBJ1-2, the full variable domain reads SAVISQKPSRDICQRGTSLTIQCQVDSQVTMMFWYRQQPGQSLTLIATANQGSEATYESGFVIDKFPISRPNLTFSTLTVSNMSPEDSSIYLCSVEVGQGAGGYTFGSGTRLTVV.

For the CDR3, the DNA is TGTGCCAGCACATGGTGGACAGGGCACGAAGCTTTCTTT. Translated: CASTWWTGHEAFF. The V call is TRBV12-3 or TRBV12-4, the J call TRBJ1-1; 8 nucleotides line up with TRBD1. The trim removed 7 bases at V and 8 bases at J, leaving 9 bases unmatched. The CDR3 runs to 13 residues.

This sequence joins TRBV19 and TRBJ1-6; possible D gene TRBD1, 6 bases. The CDR3 is 13 amino acids. Germline lookup yields CDR1 LNHDA and CDR2 SQIVND (reference sequence). Trimming stripped 10 bases from V and 10 bases from J, with 17 bases between. CDR3 loop: CATKQGRKSPLHF. CDR3 DNA: TGTGCCACCAAACAGGGAAGGAAATCACCCCTCCACTTT.

This rearrangement joins TRBV5-4 to TRBJ1-2; no firm D call. This CDR3 spans 13 amino acids. V lost 4 bases and J 2 bases, leaving 9 bases between the germline ends. Germline CDR1 reads SGHNT; CDR2 reads YYREEE (reference sequence). The CDR3 here is CASSPGVNYGYTF. The DNA of the CDR3 is TGTGCCAGCAGCCCCGGGGTAAACTATGGCTACACCTTC.

The genes are TRBV4-2 and TRBJ2-3; D might be TRBD2 (6 bases). The V and J ends lost 1 base and 2 bases respectively, with 16 bases between them. Germline V lookup: CDR1 LGHNA, CDR2 YNFKEQ. There are 17 residues in the CDR3. CDR3 protein: CASSQAQRVGSTDTQYF. CDR3 DNA sequence: TGTGCCAGCAGCCAAGCTCAGCGGGTGGGATCCACAGATACGCAGTATTTT.

The chain recombines TRBV5-1 with TRBJ2-2, with 10 positions matching TRBD2. From germline, CDR1 is SGHRS and CDR2 YFSETQ. The V segment lost 7 bases and the J segment 7 bases; nucleotides outside the gene matches: 7. The CDR3 runs to 14 residues. The CDR3 sequence is CASQAGGLHGELFF. CDR3 nucleotides: TGCGCCAGCCAAGCGGGGGGGCTTCACGGGGAGCTGTTTTTT. The full variable domain, its missing parts supplied by reference TRBV5-1 and TRBJ2-2, is KAGVTQTPRYLIKTRGQQVTLSCSPISGHRSVSWYQQTPGQGLQFLFEYFSETQRNKGNFPGRFSGRQFSNSRSEMNVSTLELGDSALYLCASQAGGLHGELFFGEGSRLTVL.

V usage is TRBV6-5 and J usage is TRBJ2-7; a weak D match, TRBD1 (6 bases). V gave up 2 bases and J gave up 3 bases, with 8 bases separating them. The CDR3 runs to 13 residues. CDR1 MNHEY and CDR2 SVGAGI come from the germline V gene. CDR3 nucleotides: TGTGCCAGCAGTTACGGGGACATCTACGAGCAGTACTTC. This gives the protein CASSYGDIYEQYF.

This clone showed up just a few times. The V gene is TRBV6-6, the J gene TRBJ1-1; TRBD1 might be the D (6 bases). This CDR3 contains 13 residues. CDR1 is MNHNY, CDR2 SVGAGI, per germline (reference sequence). This CDR3 reads CAGGEGMNTEAFF. The CDR3 DNA is TGTGCAGGGGGGGAGGGCATGAACACTGAAGCTTTCTTT.

DNA of the CDR3: TGCGCCAGCACCAAGGGGGCACAGGGGGACACCTTCTACGAGCAGTACTTC. Translating it yields CASTKGAQGDTFYEQYF. The chain has TRBV10-1 and TRBJ2-7; the match to TRBD1 covers 8 bases. CDR3 length: 17 amino acids. The ends lost 7 bases at V and 3 bases at J; junction bases unmatched: 17. The V gene's germline CDR1 is WNHNN and CDR2 SYGVQD (reference sequence).

This sequence joins TRBV5-1 and TRBJ2-2, with TRBD1 as a possible D gene (6 bases). CDR1 and CDR2 (germline): SGHRS, YFSETQ. V shed 1 base and J shed 2 bases, with 9 bases lying between them. The CDR3 length is 15 residues. The CDR3 DNA follows: TGCGCCAGCAGCTTGTTGGGGGCCAACACCGGGGAGCTGTTTTTT. Translating gives CASSLLGANTGELFF.

The V call is TRBV10-3, the J call TRBJ2-5; D is uncertain. CDR1 is ENHRY, CDR2 SYGVKD, per germline. The germline V and J ends were trimmed by 0 bases and 3 bases, with 5 bases remaining between them. The CDR3 has 13 residues. The CDR3 DNA reads TGTGCCATCAGTGAGTCGAGAGAAGAGACCCAGTACTTC. It translates to CAISESREETQYF.

The rearrangement links TRBV5-6 to TRBJ1-6; no firm D call. The germline V and J ends were trimmed by 3 bases and 8 bases, with 9 bases remaining between them. This CDR3 has 13 amino acids. Germline assignment: CDR1 SGHDT and CDR2 YYEEEE. The CDR3: CASSWLGDSPLHF. DNA of the CDR3: TGTGCCAGCAGCTGGTTGGGAGATTCACCCCTCCACTTT.